The 21 T cell receptor beta chains reported below all come from one sample, sequenced in a study of T-cell reconstitution after alpha-beta-depleted transplantation in children. Unique molecular identifiers were incorporated into the prepared TCRbeta library. From the PCR reads, TCRdb called clonotypes with MiXCR, one entry per CDR3 protein. This repertoire shows some 290,000 distinct CDR3 sequences, roughly 25% found once; its top ten account for approximately 10%. This material consisted of PBMCs, mostly from graft donor cells, taken 180 days after TCRalphabeta/CD19-depleted stem cell transplant. The source of these receptors is a male patient younger than 18 who had a stem cell transplant for acute lymphoblastic leukemia, so the T cells may come from the graft donor.

This clonotype has a handful of counts. V is TRBV5-6 and J is TRBJ1-1; D may be TRBD1 (6 bases). The V gene's germline CDR1 is SGHDT and CDR2 YYEEEE. The V end lost 3 bases, the J end lost 7 bases, and 19 bases lay between the germline ends. CDR3 length equals 15 residues. DNA for the CDR3: TGTGCCAGCAGCTGGGACGGACTGGGGGCCTTTGAAGCTTTCTTT. Protein product: CASSWDGLGAFEAFF.

This chain links TRBV7-3 with TRBJ2-3; 10 positions match TRBD1. V gave up 5 bases and J gave up 7 bases; unmatched junction bases: 6. Germline CDR1 reads SGHTA; CDR2 reads FQGTGA. The CDR3 has 14 amino acids. The CDR3 is CASSTDRGLNTQYF. CDR3 nucleotides: TGTGCCAGCAGCACCGACAGGGGGCTAAATACGCAGTATTTT.

Comment on this clonotype: Compared with germline, one end of the junction differs, possibly owing to a read error. The gene calls are TRBV13 and TRBJ2-1, with D perhaps matching TRBD2 (5 bases). The CDR3 length is 17 residues. From germline, CDR1 is PRHDT and CDR2 FYEKMQ (reference sequence). CDR3 amino acids: CAISPNLAYGHGDEQFF. The CDR3 DNA reads TGTGCCATCAGCCCAAATCTAGCCTATGGCCACGGGGATGAGCAGTTCTTC. The full variable domain, completed using reference TRBV13 and TRBJ2-1, is AAGVIQSPRHLIKEKRETATLKCYPIPRHDTVYWYQQGPGQDPQFLISFYEKMQSDKGSIPDRFSAQQFSDYHSELNMSSLELGDSALYFCAISPNLAYGHGDEQFFGPGTRLTVL.

This clonotype has a handful of counts. The rearrangement links TRBV9 to TRBJ2-5; 8 bases map to TRBD2. Germline V CDR1 and CDR2: SGDLS, YYNGEE. The CDR3 consists of 17 residues. V lost 3 bases and J lost 3; bases outside the gene matches: 13. CDR3 residues: CASSDSKVVGLEETQYF. The CDR3 region has the DNA TGTGCCAGCAGCGACTCCAAAGTGGTGGGACTAGAAGAGACCCAGTACTTC.

The gene calls are TRBV6-4 and TRBJ1-2, with 7 bases matching TRBD1. Trimming cost V 3 bases and J 8 bases; bases outside gene matches: 15. The CDR3 contains 16 residues. Germline V gene sequence: CDR1 MRHNA, CDR2 SNTAGT. The chain's CDR3 is CASSESSWTGRGGYTF. The DNA for the CDR3 is TGTGCCAGCAGTGAATCATCTTGGACAGGCCGGGGAGGCTACACCTTC.

J is TRBJ2-7 and V is TRBV20-1; the D is unclear. Germline V CDR1 and CDR2: DFQATT, SNEGSKA (reference sequence). Trimming took 3 bases from V and 0 from J, leaving 9 bases between them. The CDR3 contains 13 residues. CDR3 sequence (DNA): TGCAGTGCTAGTTTTACTCTCTCCTACGAGCAGTACTTC. This translates into CSASFTLSYEQYF.

The V and J genes are TRBV12-3 or TRBV12-4 and TRBJ2-5; 15 bases map to TRBD2. This CDR3 contains 17 residues. Trimming at V came to 5 bases and at J to 4 bases, leaving 8 bases not matched to a gene. The CDR3 is CASSHGLAGGPAETQYF. The CDR3 nucleotides are TGTGCCAGCAGTCACGGACTAGCGGGAGGGCCGGCAGAGACCCAGTACTTC.

This clonotype came up once. The chain uses TRBV5-6 and TRBJ2-2; D gene uncertain. The CDR3 totals 15 residues. Germline values: CDR1 SGHDT, CDR2 YYEEEE. The germline V and J ends were trimmed by 3 bases and 6 bases, with 15 bases remaining between them. For the CDR3, the DNA is TGTGCCAGCAGCTCTATCCGTCTGCATCCCGGGGAGCTGTTTTTT. Protein sequence: CASSSIRLHPGELFF.

The CDR3 nucleotides read TGCAGCGTTGTTGGGGGTGGGGGCTACACCTTC. Translation: CSVVGGGGYTF. The chain is built from TRBV29-1 and TRBJ1-2; possibly TRBD1 for D (5 bases). Germline CDR1 reads SQVTM; CDR2 reads ANQGSEA. Trimming pared 4 bases from V and 8 bases from J, leaving 11 bases between. CDR3 length: 11 amino acids.

The chain has TRBV29-1 and TRBJ2-6, with D possibly matching TRBD1 (6 bases). CDR3 length: 17 amino acids. V shed 3 bases and J shed 1 base, with 16 bases lying between them. Germline loops: CDR1 SQVTM, CDR2 ANQGSEA. The CDR3 DNA reads as TGCAGCGTTGACCCGGGACATCCTGGGTCTGGGGCCAACGTCCTGACTTTC. Its protein product is CSVDPGHPGSGANVLTF.

This clonotype has a count of ten or more. The V and J genes are TRBV6-5 and TRBJ2-5, with 7 bases lining up with TRBD1. The V segment lost 0 bases and the J segment 10 bases; nucleotides outside the gene matches: 11. The CDR3 loop spans 15 amino acids. CDR1 MNHEY and CDR2 SVGAGI come from the germline V gene. CDR3 DNA: TGTGCCAGCAGTTACTCGACGGAGTGGGGACAGCACCAGTACTTC. Translated, it gives CASSYSTEWGQHQYF.

The gene calls are TRBV3-1 and TRBJ2-2, with 10 bases identical to TRBD2. This CDR3 spans 18 amino acids. The germline gives CDR1 LGHDT, CDR2 YNNKEL (reference sequence). V shed 0 bases and J 6 bases; nucleotides not matched to a gene: 10. CDR3 region: CASSQDLRAGGPSGELFF. The CDR3 DNA is TGTGCCAGCAGCCAAGATCTGAGAGCGGGAGGGCCATCCGGGGAGCTGTTTTTT. The complete variable domain, with remaining parts taken from reference TRBV3-1 and TRBJ2-2, reads DTAVSQTPKYLVTQMGNDKSIKCEQNLGHDTMYWYKQDSKKFLKIMFSYNNKELIINETVPNRFSPKSPDKAHLNLHINSLELGDSAVYFCASSQDLRAGGPSGELFFGEGSRLTVL.

The V and J genes are TRBV20-1 and TRBJ2-1; 7 nucleotides align to TRBD2. Germline V CDR1 and CDR2: DFQATT, SNEGSKA (reference sequence). The length of the CDR3 is 15 residues. The V and J ends lost 3 bases and 2 bases, in that order; junction bases with no gene match: 7. The CDR3 DNA reads as TGCAGTGCTAGCTTTGCTAGCGGACCCTACAATGAGCAGTTCTTC. Encoded protein: CSASFASGPYNEQFF.

CDR3 amino acids: CASSRQAWDAEAFF. DNA of the CDR3: TGTGCCAGCAGCCGACAGGCTTGGGACGCTGAAGCTTTCTTT. The rearrangement uses TRBV6-1 and TRBJ1-1, with a weak D call TRBD1 (6 bases). Trimming pared 6 bases from V and 6 bases from J, leaving 17 bases between. The CDR3 runs to 14 residues. The germline CDR1 and CDR2 sequences are MNHNS and SASEGT.

In this sample, this clonotype turned up many times. The chain joins TRBV4-1 to TRBJ1-5, with TRBD1 as a possible D gene (5 bases). The CDR3 is 14 residues long. In germline, CDR1 is MGHRA, CDR2 YSYEKL. V was cut by 5 bases and J by 1 base, with 9 bases left in between. The DNA of the CDR3 is TGCGCCAGCAGCTCACCAGGGAGCAATCAGCCCCAGCATTTT. Amino acid sequence: CASSSPGSNQPQHF.

The rearrangement joins TRBV7-4 to TRBJ2-1; 10 bases align to TRBD2. J was trimmed by 6 bases and V by 5 bases; bases with no gene match: 19. The germline CDR1 and CDR2 sequences are SGHVT and SQSDAQ. This CDR3 has 19 residues. The CDR3 nucleotides are TGTGCCAGCAGCCCCTCCCTCTCACAGGGGGGACTAGCGAGCAATGAGCAGTTCTTC. This codes for CASSPSLSQGGLASNEQFF.

V and J are TRBV27 and TRBJ2-2; D remains ambiguous. Trimming left V 5 bases short and J 6 bases short, with 13 bases between. Germline V gives CDR1 MNHEY, CDR2 SMNVEV (reference sequence). The CDR3 extends over 14 amino acids. The CDR3 DNA follows: TGTGCCAGCAGTCTCAATCTAGGTTCCGGGGAGCTGTTTTTT. Amino acid sequence: CASSLNLGSGELFF.

V is TRBV5-1 and J is TRBJ1-3, with a weak D call TRBD1 (5 bases). Trimming cost V 5 bases and J 0 bases, with 12 bases left between them. The CDR3 has 15 residues. Germline-derived CDR1 and CDR2 are SGHRS and YFSETQ. CDR3 sequence (DNA): TGCGCCAGCAGGCGGGACGGGATCTCTGGAAACACCATATATTTT. Encoded protein: CASRRDGISGNTIYF.

The J gene is TRBJ1-4, the V gene TRBV7-9; no clear D. V was pared by 4 bases and J by 6 bases, with 9 bases between. CDR3 length equals 13 residues. Germline V lookup: CDR1 SEHNR, CDR2 FQNEAQ (reference sequence). CDR3 sequence: CASSSWHDEKLFF. CDR3 sequence (DNA): TGTGCCAGCAGCTCATGGCACGATGAAAAACTGTTTTTT. Supplemented by reference TRBV7-9 and TRBJ1-4, the full variable domain reads DTGVSQNPRHKITKRGQNVTFRCDPISEHNRLYWYRQTLGQGPEFLTYFQNEAQLEKSRLLSDRFSAERPKGSFSTLEIQRTEQGDSAMYLCASSSWHDEKLFFGSGTQLSVL.

This clonotype was recorded a few times. The rearrangement uses TRBV5-1 and TRBJ2-7; D is tentatively TRBD1 or TRBD2 (5 bases each). V dropped 4 bases and J dropped 4 bases, with 21 bases sitting between them. The CDR3 length is 16 residues. CDR1 SGHRS and CDR2 YFSETQ come from the germline V gene. The CDR3 spells CASSSGGSPPLYEQYF. In DNA, the CDR3 is TGCGCCAGCAGCAGTGGGGGATCTCCTCCTTTATACGAGCAGTACTTC.

V usage is TRBV7-9 and J usage is TRBJ2-7; 9 nucleotides line up with TRBD1. CDR3 length: 15 amino acids. J was trimmed by 2 bases and V by 2 bases; bases with no gene match: 4. CDR1 is SEHNR, CDR2 FQNEAQ, per germline (reference sequence). CDR3 sequence (DNA): TGTGCCAGCAGCTTACCGGACAGGGGTGCCTACGAGCAGTACTTC. Protein sequence: CASSLPDRGAYEQYF.